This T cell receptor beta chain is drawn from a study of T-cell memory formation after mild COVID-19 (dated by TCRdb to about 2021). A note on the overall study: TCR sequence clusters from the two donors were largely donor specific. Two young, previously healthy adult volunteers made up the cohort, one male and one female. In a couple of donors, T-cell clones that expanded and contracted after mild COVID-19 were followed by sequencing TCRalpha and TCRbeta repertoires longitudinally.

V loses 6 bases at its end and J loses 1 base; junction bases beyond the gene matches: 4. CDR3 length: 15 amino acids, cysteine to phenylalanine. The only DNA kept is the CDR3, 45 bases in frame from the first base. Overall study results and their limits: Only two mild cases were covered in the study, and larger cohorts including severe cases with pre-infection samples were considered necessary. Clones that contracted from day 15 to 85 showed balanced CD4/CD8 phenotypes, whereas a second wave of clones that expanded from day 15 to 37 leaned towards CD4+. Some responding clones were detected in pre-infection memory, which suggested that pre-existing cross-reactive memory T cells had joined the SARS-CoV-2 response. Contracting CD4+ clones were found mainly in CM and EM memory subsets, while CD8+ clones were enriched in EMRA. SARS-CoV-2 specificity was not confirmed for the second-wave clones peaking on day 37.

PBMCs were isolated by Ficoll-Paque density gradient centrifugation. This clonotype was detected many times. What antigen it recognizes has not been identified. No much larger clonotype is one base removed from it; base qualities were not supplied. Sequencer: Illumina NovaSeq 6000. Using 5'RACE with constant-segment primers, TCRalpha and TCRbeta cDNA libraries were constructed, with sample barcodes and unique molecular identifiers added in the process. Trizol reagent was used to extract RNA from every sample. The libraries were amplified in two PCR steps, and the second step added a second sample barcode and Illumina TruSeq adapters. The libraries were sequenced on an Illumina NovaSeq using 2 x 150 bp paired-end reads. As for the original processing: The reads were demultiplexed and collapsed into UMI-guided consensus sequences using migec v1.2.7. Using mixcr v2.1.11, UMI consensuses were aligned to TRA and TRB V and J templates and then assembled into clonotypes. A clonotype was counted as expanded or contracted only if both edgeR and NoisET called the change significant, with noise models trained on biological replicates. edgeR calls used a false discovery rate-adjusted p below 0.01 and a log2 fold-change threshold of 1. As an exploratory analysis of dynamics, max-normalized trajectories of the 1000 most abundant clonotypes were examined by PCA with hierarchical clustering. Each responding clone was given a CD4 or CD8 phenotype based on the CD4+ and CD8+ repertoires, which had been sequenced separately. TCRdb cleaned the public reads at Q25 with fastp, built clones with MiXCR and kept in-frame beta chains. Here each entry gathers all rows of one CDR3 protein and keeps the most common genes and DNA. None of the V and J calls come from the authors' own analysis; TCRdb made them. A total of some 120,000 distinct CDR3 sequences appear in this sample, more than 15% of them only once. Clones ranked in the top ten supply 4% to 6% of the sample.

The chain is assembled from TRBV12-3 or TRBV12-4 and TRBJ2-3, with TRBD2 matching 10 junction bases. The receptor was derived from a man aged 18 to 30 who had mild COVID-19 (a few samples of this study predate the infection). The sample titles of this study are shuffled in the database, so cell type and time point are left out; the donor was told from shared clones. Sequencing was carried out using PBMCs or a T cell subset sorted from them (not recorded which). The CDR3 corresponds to CASRIAGGGTDTQYF. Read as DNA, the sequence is TGTGCCAGCAGGATAGCGGGGGGCGGCACAGATACGCAGTATTTT.